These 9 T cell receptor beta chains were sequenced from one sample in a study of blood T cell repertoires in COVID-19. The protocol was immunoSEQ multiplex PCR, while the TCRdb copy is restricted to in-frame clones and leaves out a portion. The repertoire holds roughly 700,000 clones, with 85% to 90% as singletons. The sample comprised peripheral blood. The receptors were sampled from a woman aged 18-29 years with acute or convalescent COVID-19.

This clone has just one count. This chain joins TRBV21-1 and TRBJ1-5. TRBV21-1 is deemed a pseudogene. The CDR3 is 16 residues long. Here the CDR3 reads CASSNGVSADHRPQHF. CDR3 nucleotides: TGTGCCAGCAGCAATGGAGTATCGGCAGATCACCGGCCCCAGCATTTT.

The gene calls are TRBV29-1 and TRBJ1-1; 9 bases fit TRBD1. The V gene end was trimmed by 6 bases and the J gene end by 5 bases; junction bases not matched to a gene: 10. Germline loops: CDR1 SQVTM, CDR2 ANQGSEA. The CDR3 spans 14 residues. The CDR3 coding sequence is TGCAGCGTGGCGCCGGGACAGGGTATGACTGAAGCTTTCTTT. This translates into CSVAPGQGMTEAFF. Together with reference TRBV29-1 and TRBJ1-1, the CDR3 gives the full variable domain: SAVISQKPSRDICQRGTSLTIQCQVDSQVTMMFWYRQQPGQSLTLIATANQGSEATYESGFVIDKFPISRPNLTFSTLTVSNMSPEDSSIYLCSVAPGQGMTEAFFGQGTRLTVV.

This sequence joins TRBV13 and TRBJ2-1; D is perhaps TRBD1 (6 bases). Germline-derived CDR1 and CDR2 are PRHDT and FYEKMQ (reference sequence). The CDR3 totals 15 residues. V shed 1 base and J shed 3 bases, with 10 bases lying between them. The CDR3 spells CASSLDRVGYNEQFF. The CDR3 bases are TGTGCCAGCAGCTTAGACAGGGTTGGCTACAATGAGCAGTTCTTC.

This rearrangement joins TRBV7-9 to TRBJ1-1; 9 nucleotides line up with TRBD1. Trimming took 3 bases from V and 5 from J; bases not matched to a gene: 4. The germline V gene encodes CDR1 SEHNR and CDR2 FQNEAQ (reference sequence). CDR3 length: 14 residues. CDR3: CASSFAGQGTEAFF. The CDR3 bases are TGTGCCAGCAGCTTCGCGGGACAGGGAACTGAAGCTTTCTTT.

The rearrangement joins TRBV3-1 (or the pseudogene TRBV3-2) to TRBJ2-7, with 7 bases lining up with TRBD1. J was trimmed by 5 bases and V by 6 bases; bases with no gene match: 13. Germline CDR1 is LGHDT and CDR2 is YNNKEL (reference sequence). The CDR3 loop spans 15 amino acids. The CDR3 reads CASRRQGPGAHEQYF. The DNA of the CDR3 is TGTGCCAGCAGACGACAGGGTCCCGGGGCACACGAGCAGTACTTC.

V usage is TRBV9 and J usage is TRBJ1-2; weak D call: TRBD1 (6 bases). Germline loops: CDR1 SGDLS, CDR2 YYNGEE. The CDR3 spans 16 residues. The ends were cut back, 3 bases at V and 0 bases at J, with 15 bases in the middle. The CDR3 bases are TGTGCCAGCAGCGCCCCGACAGGATCTTCTAACTATGGCTACACCTTC. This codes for CASSAPTGSSNYGYTF. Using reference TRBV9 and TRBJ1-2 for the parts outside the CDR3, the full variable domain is DSGVTQTPKHLITATGQRVTLRCSPRSGDLSVYWYQQSLDQGLQFLIQYYNGEERAKGNILERFSAQQFPDLHSELNLSSLELGDSALYFCASSAPTGSSNYGYTFGSGTRLTVV.

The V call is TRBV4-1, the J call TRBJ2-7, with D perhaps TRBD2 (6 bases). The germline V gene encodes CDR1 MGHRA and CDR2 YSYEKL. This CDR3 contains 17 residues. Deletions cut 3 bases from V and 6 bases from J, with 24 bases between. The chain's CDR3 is CASSHVLRRERESEQYF. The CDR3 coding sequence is TGCGCCAGCAGCCATGTGCTGCGGCGGGAAAGGGAGTCCGAGCAGTACTTC.

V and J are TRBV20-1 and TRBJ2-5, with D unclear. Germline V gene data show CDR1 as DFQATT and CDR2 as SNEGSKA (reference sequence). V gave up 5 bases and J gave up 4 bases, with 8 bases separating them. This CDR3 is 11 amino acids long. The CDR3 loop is CSALRSETQYF. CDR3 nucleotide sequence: TGCAGTGCTCTTAGATCAGAGACCCAGTACTTC.

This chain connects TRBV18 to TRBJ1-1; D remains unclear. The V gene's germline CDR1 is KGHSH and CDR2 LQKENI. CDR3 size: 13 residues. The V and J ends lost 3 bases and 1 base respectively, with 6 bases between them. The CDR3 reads CASSPSQNTEAFF. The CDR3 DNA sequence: TGTGCCAGCTCACCCTCACAGAACACTGAAGCTTTCTTT.